This T cell receptor beta chain originates from a study of vaccination and CD4 T cells after COVID-19. Study details: The convalescents were made up of six males and four females, two of whom were Hispanic. The peptides that stimulated the cells were overlapping spike peptides from SARS-CoV-2, HCoV-NL63, HCoV-OC43 and HCoV-229E.

The germline V and J ends were trimmed by 2 bases and 1 base, with 14 bases remaining between them. Germline CDR1 reads MNHNS; CDR2 reads SASEGT. CDR3 length equals 16 residues. Only a few counts were recorded for this clonotype. As yet, its antigen is unknown. CD4+ T cells that had been cultured provided DNA sequenced with the Oncomine TCR Beta short-read assay. A single record per CDR3 protein comes from TCRdb applying MiXCR to the PCR reads. The profile shows over 9,000 distinct CDR3 sequences, about 54% of them singletons. The treatment here: approximately 9-day PBMC culture with coronavirus spike peptide pools or control peptides (ViraFEST assay).

The rearrangement links TRBV6-1 to TRBJ1-2, with D tentatively TRBD1 (6 bases). The source of this sequence is a human donor who had recovered from COVID-19. Sequenced material: CD4+ T cells from blood, cultured in vitro. For the CDR3, the DNA is TGTGCCAGCAGTGAACGCCGACCAGGGGTTAACTATGGCTACACCTTC. Translated: CASSERRPGVNYGYTF.